A single T cell receptor (beta chain) is shown here with its context. The authors reverse transcribed about 0.5 to 1 ug RNA with random hexamers. From the immunoSEQ multiplex PCR reads, TCRdb called clonotypes with MiXCR, one entry per CDR3 protein. The data contain some 100,000 distinct CDR3 sequences, about 92% of them singletons. This record belongs to a study of CD8 T cells in Susac syndrome. The CDR3 has 14 residues. V trimming: 5 bases; J trimming: 11 bases; junction bases outside the gene matches: 9. The germline gives CDR1 LGHDT, CDR2 YNNKEL (reference sequence). The receptor comes from a human donor with multiple sclerosis. What was sequenced was CD4+ T cells from PBMCs. The rearrangement joins TRBV3-1 to TRBJ1-6, with 7 bases identical to TRBD1. This CDR3 is CASSYGTVLTPLHF. The CDR3 DNA follows: TGTGCCAGCAGCTATGGGACAGTCCTGACACCCCTCCACTTT.